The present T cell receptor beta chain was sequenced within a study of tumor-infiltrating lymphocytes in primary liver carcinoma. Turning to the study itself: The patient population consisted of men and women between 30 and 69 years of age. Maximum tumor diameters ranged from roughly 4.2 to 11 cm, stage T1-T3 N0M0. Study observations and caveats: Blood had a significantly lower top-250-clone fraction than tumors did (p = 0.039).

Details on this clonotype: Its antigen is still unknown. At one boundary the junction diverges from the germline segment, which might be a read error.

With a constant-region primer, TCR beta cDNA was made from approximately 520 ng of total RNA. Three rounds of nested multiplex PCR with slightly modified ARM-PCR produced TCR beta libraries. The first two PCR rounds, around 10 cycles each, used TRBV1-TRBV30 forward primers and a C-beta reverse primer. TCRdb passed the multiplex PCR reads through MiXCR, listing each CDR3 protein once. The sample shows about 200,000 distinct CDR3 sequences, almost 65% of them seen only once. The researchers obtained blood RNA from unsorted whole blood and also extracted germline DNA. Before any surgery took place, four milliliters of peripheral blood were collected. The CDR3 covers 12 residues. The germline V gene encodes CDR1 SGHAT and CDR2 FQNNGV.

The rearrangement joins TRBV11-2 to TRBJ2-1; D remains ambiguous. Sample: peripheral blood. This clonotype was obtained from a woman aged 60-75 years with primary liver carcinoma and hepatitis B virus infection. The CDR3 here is CASSLDLTEETF. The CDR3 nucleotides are TGTGCCAGCAGCTTAGATCTCACAGAGGAAACCTTC. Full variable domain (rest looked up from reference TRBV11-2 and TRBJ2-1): EAGVAQSPRYKIIEKRQSVAFWCNPISGHATLYWYQQILGQGPKLLIQFQNNGVVDDSQLPKDRFSAERLKGVDSTLKIQPAKLEDSAVYLCASSLDLTEETFGPGTRLTVL.